Listed below are T cell receptor beta chains from one sample, sequenced in a study of T-cell reconstitution after alpha-beta-depleted transplantation in children. Each CDR3 protein is one row after TCRdb ran MiXCR on the PCR reads. The sample holds about 980,000 distinct CDR3 sequences, about 29% seen once. The sequenced sample was PBMCs, mostly from graft donor cells, obtained 360 days after TCRalphabeta/CD19-depleted stem cell transplant. These receptors came from a boy less than two years old who had a stem cell transplant for SCID, so the T cells may come from the graft donor. Each CDR3 is given with its conserved first and last residue. Fields, in order: CDR3 protein, CDR3 DNA, J gene, clone size, V gene, D gene. A D gene is named only where the DNA matches it firmly. The size field is filled for only some rows; it gives once, few, many or a size class.

CASSPPGLAGVNEQFF,TGTGCCAGCAGTCCCCCGGGACTAGCGGGGGTAAATGAGCAGTTCTTC,TRBJ2-1,few,TRBV12-3/TRBV12-4,TRBD2
CSARDRQVRFNEQFF,TGCAGTGCTAGAGATAGGCAGGTCAGGTTCAATGAGCAGTTCTTC,TRBJ2-1,few,TRBV20-1,NA
CASSSTGVQETQYF,TGTGCCAGCAGCTCCACAGGCGTCCAAGAGACCCAGTACTTC,TRBJ2-5,many,TRBV5-1,NA
CASSRAGGTGTGELFF,TGTGCCAGCAGCCGCGCGGGGGGAACGGGCACCGGGGAGCTGTTTTTT,TRBJ2-2,NA,TRBV7-9,TRBD2
CASTTFGHTTYGLLDYNEQFF,TGTGCCAGCACCACATTCGGACACACGACTTATGGCTTACTAGACTACAATGAGCAGTTCTTC,TRBJ2-1,few,TRBV27,NA
CASSQVPTGDTEAFF,TGCGCCAGCAGCCAAGTCCCCACAGGGGACACTGAAGCTTTCTTT,TRBJ1-1,few,TRBV4-1,TRBD1
CASSLTGVFNEQFF,TGTGCCAGCAGCTTGACAGGGGTGTTCAATGAGCAGTTCTTC,TRBJ2-1,few,TRBV6-1,TRBD1
CASSWGTQNTEAFF,TGTGCCAGCAGTTGGGGAACTCAGAACACTGAAGCTTTCTTT,TRBJ1-1,few,TRBV6-5,NA
CASSGPPGIVVELFF,TGTGCCAGCAGTGGCCCGCCAGGCATAGTGGTGGAGCTGTTTTTT,TRBJ2-2,few,TRBV12-3/TRBV12-4,NA
CASSQPNVGSGGLSPYEQYF,TGTGCCAGCAGCCAACCAAACGTGGGTAGCGGGGGGCTTTCCCCCTACGAGCAGTACTTC,TRBJ2-7,NA,TRBV4-2,TRBD2
CASSRDRDPVYEQYF,TGCGCCAGCAGCCGGGACCGGGACCCAGTGTACGAGCAGTACTTC,TRBJ2-7,NA,TRBV4-3,NA
CSARDRAIQIGLAGYNEQFF,TGCAGTGCTAGAGATCGTGCAATACAAATTGGACTAGCGGGGTACAATGAGCAGTTCTTC,TRBJ2-1,NA,TRBV20-1,TRBD2
CASNPGVGPLEQYF,TGTGCCAGCAACCCAGGCGTGGGGCCTCTCGAGCAGTACTTC,TRBJ2-7,NA,TRBV9,NA
CASSLDRRSEKLFF,TGTGCCAGCAGCTTAGACCGTCGGAGTGAAAAACTGTTTTTT,TRBJ1-4,few,TRBV7-6,NA
CATTAGPGVSVEQFF,TGTGCCACCACGGCAGGTCCGGGGGTGAGCGTTGAGCAGTTCTTC,TRBJ2-1,NA,TRBV5-5,NA
CSPGQGGETQYF,TGCAGTCCCGGACAGGGTGGAGAGACCCAGTACTTC,TRBJ2-5,few,TRBV20-1,TRBD1
CASSSAYSEVETQYF,TGTGCCAGCAGCTCGGCCTACTCGGAGGTAGAGACCCAGTACTTC,TRBJ2-5,NA,TRBV7-2,NA
CASSQREISYNEQFF,TGTGCCAGCAGCCAGAGAGAGATCTCCTACAATGAGCAGTTCTTC,TRBJ2-1,few,TRBV12-3/TRBV12-4,NA
CASSGTGDSPLHF,TGTGCCAGCTCCGGGACAGGGGATTCACCCCTCCACTTT,TRBJ1-6,NA,TRBV2,TRBD1
CASSPSPGTGVTQYF,TGCGCCAGCAGCCCCAGTCCAGGGACGGGGGTTACGCAGTATTTT,TRBJ2-3,few,TRBV5-1,NA
CASSMGLAGWADTQYF,TGTGCCAGCAGCATGGGACTAGCGGGGTGGGCAGATACGCAGTATTTT,TRBJ2-3,few,TRBV7-8,TRBD2
CASSLEPQISYEQYF,TGTGCCAGCAGCTTAGAGCCTCAGATCTCCTACGAGCAGTACTTC,TRBJ2-7,NA,TRBV7-2,NA
CASSPRTSGGSEQFF,TGTGCCAGCAGTCCGCGGACTAGCGGGGGGTCCGAGCAGTTCTTC,TRBJ2-1,few,TRBV27,TRBD2